The entry that follows covers one T cell receptor (beta chain) sequence. Its specificity is unknown. Some clones are missing from TCRdb's copy, which holds only in-frame ones; the method was immunoSEQ multiplex PCR. The sample consists of under 85,000 clones, about nine tenths of them appearing once. This entry comes from a study of T cell responses to AZD1222 COVID-19 vaccine. Whole-study findings and limits: Repertoires were obtained solely post-peak T cell response. The donor cohort was predominantly white British with a female majority, and clonal diversity may have been underestimated. Only 5 or 6 people who got AZD1222 tested seropositive at baseline. With dominance at 160-218 and 743-854, vaccine-associated CD4 TCRs spanned spike.

Material: peripheral blood, obtained on day 0 of AZD1222 vaccination. This receptor was taken from an adult in good health.

The CDR3 here is CASSERLGETQYF. Here the CDR3 DNA reads TGTGCCAGCAGTGAACGTCTAGGGGAGACCCAGTACTTC. V and J are TRBV6-4 and TRBJ2-5; no clear D. Trimming cost V 3 bases and J 5 bases, with 10 bases left between them. Germline-derived CDR1 and CDR2 are MRHNA and SNTAGT. CDR3 length equals 13 residues.